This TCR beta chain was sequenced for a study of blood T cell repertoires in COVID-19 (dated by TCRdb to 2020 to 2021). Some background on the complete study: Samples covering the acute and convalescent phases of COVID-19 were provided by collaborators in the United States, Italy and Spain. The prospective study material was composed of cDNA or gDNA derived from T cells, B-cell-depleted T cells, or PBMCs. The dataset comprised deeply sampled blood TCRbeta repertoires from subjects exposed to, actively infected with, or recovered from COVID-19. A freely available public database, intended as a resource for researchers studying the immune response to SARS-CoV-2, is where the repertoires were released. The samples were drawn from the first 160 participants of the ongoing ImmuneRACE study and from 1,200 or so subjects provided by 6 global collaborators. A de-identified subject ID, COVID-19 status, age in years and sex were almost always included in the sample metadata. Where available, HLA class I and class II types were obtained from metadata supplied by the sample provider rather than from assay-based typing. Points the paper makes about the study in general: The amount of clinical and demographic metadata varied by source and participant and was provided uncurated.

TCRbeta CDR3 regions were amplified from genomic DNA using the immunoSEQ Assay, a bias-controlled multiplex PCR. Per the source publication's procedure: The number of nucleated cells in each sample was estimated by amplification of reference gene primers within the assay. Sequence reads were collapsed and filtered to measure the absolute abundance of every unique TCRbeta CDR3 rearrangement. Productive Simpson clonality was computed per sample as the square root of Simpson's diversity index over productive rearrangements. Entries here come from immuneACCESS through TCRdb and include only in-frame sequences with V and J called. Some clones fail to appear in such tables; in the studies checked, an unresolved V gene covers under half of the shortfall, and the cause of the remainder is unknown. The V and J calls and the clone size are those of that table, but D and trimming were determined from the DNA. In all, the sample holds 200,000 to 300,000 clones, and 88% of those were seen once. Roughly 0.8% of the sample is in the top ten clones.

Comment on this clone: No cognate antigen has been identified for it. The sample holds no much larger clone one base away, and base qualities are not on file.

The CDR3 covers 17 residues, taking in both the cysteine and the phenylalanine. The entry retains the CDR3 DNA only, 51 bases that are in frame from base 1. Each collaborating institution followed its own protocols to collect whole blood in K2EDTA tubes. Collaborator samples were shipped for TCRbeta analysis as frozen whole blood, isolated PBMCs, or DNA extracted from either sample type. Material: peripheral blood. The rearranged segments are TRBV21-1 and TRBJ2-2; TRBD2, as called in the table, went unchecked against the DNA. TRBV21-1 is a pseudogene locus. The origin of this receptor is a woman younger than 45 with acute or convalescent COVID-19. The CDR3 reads CASSNHVRELYTGELFF. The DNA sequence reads TGTGCCAGCAGCAACCACGTCCGGGAGCTTTACACCGGGGAGCTGTTTTTT.